The 17 T cell receptor beta chains reported below all come from one sample, sequenced in a study of cytomegalovirus exposure and HLA in healthy donors. The PCR was carried out with 60 Vbeta primers and 13 Jbeta primers. Clones were sequenced by immunoSEQ multiplex PCR, and TCRdb holds only the in-frame ones, with some missing. The sample has under 150,000 clones; 70% to 80% are singletons. Material for sequencing was PBMCs. The receptors shown here come from a human donor in good health.

V gene TRBV7-8 combines with J gene TRBJ2-7; 10 positions agree with TRBD1. The CDR3 extends over 16 amino acids. The germline V gene has CDR1 SGHVS and CDR2 FQNEAQ. V shed 5 bases and J 6 bases; nucleotides not matched to a gene: 13. The CDR3 region is CASSHGRRDRGIEQYF. The DNA of the CDR3 is TGTGCCAGCAGCCACGGACGACGGGACAGGGGAATCGAGCAGTACTTC. Full variable domain (outside the CDR3, taken from reference TRBV7-8 and TRBJ2-7): GAGVSQSPRYKVAKRGQDVALRCDPISGHVSLFWYQQALGQGPEFLTYFQNEAQLDKSGLPSDRFFAERPEGSVSTLKIQRTQQEDSAVYLCASSHGRRDRGIEQYFGPGTRLTVT.

The chain links TRBV27 to TRBJ2-1; TRBD2 agrees at 9 bases. This CDR3 is built from 16 residues. J lost 4 bases, V lost 3 bases, and 7 bases had no gene match. Germline V gene data show CDR1 as MNHEY and CDR2 as SMNVEV (reference sequence). This CDR3 is CASSLAGTSLYNEQFF. For the CDR3, the DNA is TGTGCCAGCAGTTTGGCTGGGACTAGCCTATACAATGAGCAGTTCTTC.

The chain combines TRBV5-1 with TRBJ1-6; 7 bases fit TRBD1. The CDR3 extends over 13 amino acids. The germline CDR1 and CDR2 sequences are SGHRS and YFSETQ. With 4 bases clipped from V and 9 bases from J, the junction kept 4 bases outside the gene matches. Here the CDR3 DNA reads TGCGCCAGCAGCCTTAGGACAGGTTCACCCCTCCACTTT. Its translation: CASSLRTGSPLHF.

The rearrangement links TRBV5-4 to TRBJ1-5, with a tentative D call TRBD1 (5 bases). V dropped 0 bases and J dropped 6 bases, with 10 bases sitting between them. Germline assignment: CDR1 SGHNT and CDR2 YYREEE (reference sequence). The CDR3 runs to 14 residues. For the CDR3, the DNA is TGTGCCAGCAGCTTGGCGGGGGGGTCTCAGCCCCAGCATTTT. Amino acids: CASSLAGGSQPQHF. The variable domain in full, with the rest retrieved from reference TRBV5-4 and TRBJ1-5, is ETGVTQSPTHLIKTRGQQVTLRCSSQSGHNTVSWYQQALGQGPQFIFQYYREEENGRGNFPPRFSGLQFPNYSSELNVNALELDDSALYLCASSLAGGSQPQHFGDGTRLSIL.

This clone was counted only a few times. This rearrangement joins TRBV28 to TRBJ2-3; D not resolved. Germline V gene data show CDR1 as MDHEN and CDR2 as SYDVKM. V was shortened by 1 base and J by 6 bases, with 2 bases between the two germline ends. This CDR3 is built from 11 residues. CDR3 in DNA: TGTGCCAGCAGTTTATCTGATACGCAGTATTTT. It translates to CASSLSDTQYF. Based on the CDR3 plus reference TRBV28 and TRBJ2-3, the full variable domain is DVKVTQSSRYLVKRTGEKVFLECVQDMDHENMFWYRQDPGLGLRLIYFSYDVKMKEKGDIPEGYSVSREKKERFSLILESASTNQTSMYLCASSLSDTQYFGPGTRLTVL.

The chain links TRBV9 to TRBJ2-6; 14 bases align to TRBD2. Germline V gene data show CDR1 as SGDLS and CDR2 as YYNGEE. CDR3 length: 19 amino acids. J gave up 2 bases and V 4 bases, and 8 bases lay outside the gene matches. The CDR3 nucleotides are TGTGCCAGCAGCCCAGAGGGACTAGCGGGAGACACTGGGGCCAACGTCCTGACTTTC. It translates to CASSPEGLAGDTGANVLTF.

The chain is built from TRBV7-9 and TRBJ2-3; D is undetermined. CDR1 and CDR2 from the germline V gene are SEHNR and FQNEAQ (reference sequence). The CDR3 totals 13 residues. The V end lost 7 bases, the J end lost 0 bases, and 8 bases lay between the germline ends. CDR3 in DNA: TGTGCCAGCATACACAGAAGCACAGATACGCAGTATTTT. Residues: CASIHRSTDTQYF.

The V and J genes are TRBV5-4 and TRBJ2-1; 11 nucleotides agree with TRBD2. Germline CDR1 is SGHNT and CDR2 is YYREEE (reference sequence). The length of the CDR3 is 17 residues. J was trimmed by 5 bases and V by 0 bases; bases with no gene match: 7. CDR3 residues: CASSLATSGSTDNEQFF. In nucleotides, the CDR3 is TGTGCCAGCAGCTTGGCCACTAGCGGGAGCACCGACAATGAGCAGTTCTTC.

V usage is TRBV7-3 and J usage is TRBJ2-3, with D possibly being TRBD2 (6 bases). V lost 5 bases, J lost 8 bases, and 14 bases lay in between. CDR1 SGHTA and CDR2 FQGTGA come from the germline V gene. The CDR3 runs to 13 residues. The DNA for the CDR3 is TGTGCCAGCAGCCAGCAGATGGGGGGTACGCAGTATTTT. Translation gives CASSQQMGGTQYF. The full variable domain, with the rest looked up from reference TRBV7-3 and TRBJ2-3, is GAGVSQTPSNKVTEKGKYVELRCDPISGHTALYWYRQSLGQGPEFLIYFQGTGAADDSGLPNDRFFAVRPEGSVSTLKIQRTERGDSAVYLCASSQQMGGTQYFGPGTRLTVL.

The chain links TRBV29-1 to TRBJ2-3; the D is unclear. This CDR3 contains 13 residues. V was trimmed by 6 bases and J by 3 bases, leaving 13 bases between them. Germline CDR1 SQVTM, CDR2 ANQGSEA. This CDR3 reads CSVSSRLTDTQYF. CDR3 bases: TGCAGCGTGAGCTCTAGACTGACAGATACGCAGTATTTT.

This clone has just a few counts. For the CDR3, the DNA is TGTGCCAGCAGTACTGGGCCCACCTACGAGCAGTACTTC. Protein sequence: CASSTGPTYEQYF. This chain joins TRBV9 and TRBJ2-7; D call uncertain. CDR1 and CDR2 (germline): SGDLS, YYNGEE. Trimming shortened V by 5 bases and J by 2 bases, and 11 bases separated the two germline ends. This CDR3 has 13 residues.

The CDR3 bases are TGTGCCAGCAGTTTCCTGCAGGGCCTTAATGAAAAACTGTTTTTT. It encodes CASSFLQGLNEKLFF. This chain links TRBV28 with TRBJ1-4; D may be TRBD1 (5 bases). The CDR3 sequence is 15 residues long. In germline, CDR1 is MDHEN, CDR2 SYDVKM. Trimming left V 3 bases short and J 4 bases short, with 12 bases between.

V is TRBV4-2 and J is TRBJ1-1, with D hard to call. This CDR3 has 13 amino acids. V shed 1 base and J shed 4 bases, with 7 bases lying between them. Germline CDR1 reads LGHNA; CDR2 reads YNFKEQ. CDR3 loop: CASSQGKRTEAFF. CDR3 bases: TGTGCCAGCAGCCAAGGGAAGCGCACTGAAGCTTTCTTT.

The CDR3 reads CASVIGYGYTF. The CDR3 bases are TGTGCCAGTGTGATCGGCTATGGCTACACCTTC. This chain connects TRBV27 to TRBJ1-2; D is unresolved. Germline CDR1 is MNHEY and CDR2 is SMNVEV (reference sequence). V dropped 9 bases and J dropped 4 bases, with 9 bases sitting between them. The CDR3 extends over 11 amino acids.

This rearrangement joins TRBV7-6 to TRBJ2-7; 11 nucleotides line up with TRBD2. With 5 bases clipped from V and 4 bases from J, the junction kept 4 bases outside the gene matches. This CDR3 spans 14 amino acids. Germline CDR1 SGHVS, CDR2 FNYEAQ. CDR3 coding DNA: TGTGCCAGCAGCCCCGGGACTAGCGGTTACGAGCAGTACTTC. Translating gives CASSPGTSGYEQYF.

The CDR3 bases are TGTGCCAGCAGTCTAGCGGGAGCCACCAACGGTGAGCAGTTCTTC. Translation: CASSLAGATNGEQFF. The chain recombines TRBV6-4 with TRBJ2-1; 10 bases are shared with TRBD2. CDR3 length: 15 amino acids. Unmatched junction bases numbered 10, after V lost 5 bases and J lost 9 bases. Per the germline V gene, CDR1 is MRHNA and CDR2 is SNTAGT.

With respect to this clone: Other DNA sequences within the sample encode an identical CDR3. This CDR3 is CASSVGLVSYEQYF. CDR3 sequence (DNA): TGTGCCAGCAGCGTAGGCCTAGTTTCCTACGAGCAGTACTTC. This chain uses TRBV9 with TRBJ2-7; D gene unclear. Germline V lookup: CDR1 SGDLS, CDR2 YYNGEE. CDR3 length: 14 residues. V shed 0 bases and J shed 1 base, with 8 bases lying between them. The whole variable domain, filled in from reference TRBV9 and TRBJ2-7, reads DSGVTQTPKHLITATGQRVTLRCSPRSGDLSVYWYQQSLDQGLQFLIQYYNGEERAKGNILERFSAQQFPDLHSELNLSSLELGDSALYFCASSVGLVSYEQYFGPGTRLTVT.